Following are 32 T cell receptor beta chains from one sample sequenced in a study of post-analysis software for immune sequencing data. Every TCR beta cDNA library bore unique molecular identifiers. TCRdb reanalysed the PCR reads using MiXCR and keeps one entry per CDR3 protein. The profile covers some 700,000 distinct CDR3 sequences, with around 64% appearing a single time and around 11% taken by the ten largest. Study-wide results and caveats: Four to six TRBV segments, including TRBV5-6, TRBV5-1 and TRBV20-1, were more frequent in patients than controls.

Their specific antigens are unknown. Source material: blood. The receptors were gathered from a girl aged 2 to 9 with multiple sclerosis.

The chain links TRBV29-1 to TRBJ2-1; TRBD2 is a possible D gene (5 bases). Germline lookup yields CDR1 SQVTM and CDR2 ANQGSEA. The CDR3 spans 12 residues. V was cut by 7 bases and J by 7 bases, with 14 bases left in between. CDR3 bases: TGCAGCGCTTGGGAGTTCGGGAATGAGCAGTTCTTC. It yields the protein CSAWEFGNEQFF.

This chain's CDR3 is CSVAPQGASQGQYF. In nucleotides, the CDR3 is TGCAGCGTCGCCCCACAGGGGGCGAGCCAGGGGCAGTACTTC. This rearrangement joins TRBV29-1 to TRBJ2-7; 9 bases align to TRBD1. This CDR3 is 14 amino acids long. Trimming cost V 6 bases and J 9 bases; bases outside gene matches: 15. CDR1 and CDR2 (germline): SQVTM, ANQGSEA.

CDR3 region: CASSAGYTSYEQYF. The CDR3 DNA reads as TGTGCCAGCAGTGCAGGGTATACGTCCTACGAGCAGTACTTC. V is TRBV5-5 and J is TRBJ2-7, with a tentative D call TRBD1 (5 bases). CDR3 length equals 14 residues. In germline, CDR1 is SGHKS, CDR2 YYEKEE (reference sequence). Trimming removed 5 bases from V and 1 base from J, with 13 bases in between.

The V call is TRBV30, the J call TRBJ1-1, with unresolved D. This CDR3 region has 15 residues. The germline V gene has CDR1 GTSNPN and CDR2 SVGIG (reference sequence). Trimming took off 4 bases at V and 5 bases at J, with 20 bases between the two ends. The CDR3 sequence is CAWKVGGLKETEAFF. In DNA form, the CDR3 reads TGTGCCTGGAAGGTAGGAGGCCTAAAGGAGACTGAAGCTTTCTTT.

This clonotype was recorded a few times. The chain uses TRBV7-9 and TRBJ2-1; 10 nucleotides align to TRBD1. CDR1 is SEHNR and CDR2 is FQNEAQ in the germline V gene (reference sequence). CDR3 length equals 15 residues. J lost 6 bases, V lost 4 bases, and 6 bases had no gene match. CDR3 protein: CASSWPGTGVNEQFF. The CDR3 coding sequence is TGTGCCAGCAGCTGGCCGGGGACAGGGGTCAATGAGCAGTTCTTC.

The chain combines TRBV5-1 with TRBJ2-7; no reliable D call. CDR1 and CDR2 (germline): SGHRS, YFSETQ. V lost 5 bases to trimming and J lost 3 bases, with 24 bases between them. This CDR3 comprises 17 residues. The CDR3 DNA reads TGCGCCAGCAGTCCCTCCTTAAATTCCGGGTCACTCTACGAGCAGTACTTC. Translating it yields CASSPSLNSGSLYEQYF.

This chain joins TRBV29-1 and TRBJ2-1; D uncertain. Germline V gene sequence: CDR1 SQVTM, CDR2 ANQGSEA. CDR3 length equals 13 residues. Trimming pared 5 bases from V and 0 bases from J, leaving 8 bases between. This chain's CDR3 is CSVKDDSYNEQFF. CDR3 DNA: TGCAGCGTTAAGGACGACTCCTACAATGAGCAGTTCTTC.

The chain combines TRBV20-1 with TRBJ2-1, with D possibly TRBD2 on 6 matching bases. CDR3 size: 15 residues. Germline V lookup: CDR1 DFQATT, CDR2 SNEGSKA (reference sequence). Between the trimmed V and J ends, which lost 6 bases and 0 bases, there was a span of 15 bases. The CDR3 here is CSASGGTSSYNEQFF. Written as DNA, the CDR3 is TGCAGTGCAAGTGGGGGGACGAGCTCCTACAATGAGCAGTTCTTC.

This clonotype was recorded a few times. The V gene is TRBV20-1, the J gene TRBJ2-1; the D call may be TRBD1 or TRBD2 (5 bases each). CDR3 length: 15 amino acids. Trimming stripped 0 bases from V and 2 bases from J, with 11 bases between. Germline V gene lookup returns CDR1 DFQATT and CDR2 SNEGSKA (reference sequence). The CDR3 here is CSARDGETAYNEQFF. DNA for the CDR3: TGCAGTGCTAGAGATGGGGAGACAGCCTACAATGAGCAGTTCTTC.

The chain is built from TRBV12-3 or TRBV12-4 and TRBJ2-3, with 9 bases matching TRBD2. V lost 3 bases to trimming and J lost 0 bases; unmatched junction nucleotides: 4. The CDR3 runs to 16 residues. This CDR3 is CASSFAGTSSTDTQYF. The CDR3 DNA is TGTGCCAGCAGTTTTGCCGGGACTAGCAGCACAGATACGCAGTATTTT.

The rearrangement uses TRBV6-6 and TRBJ1-1; D gene ambiguous. Trimming removed 5 bases from V and 0 bases from J, with 10 bases in between. Germline assignment: CDR1 MNHNY and CDR2 SVGAGI (reference sequence). There are 14 residues in the CDR3. CDR3 sequence reads: CASSKGGMNTEAFF. The DNA of the CDR3 is TGTGCCAGCAGTAAGGGCGGGATGAACACTGAAGCTTTCTTT.

The J gene is TRBJ2-5, the V gene TRBV3-1, with D possibly called TRBD1 or TRBD2 (5 bases each). The DNA end lines up better with TRBJ2-7; the J call may be wrong. CDR1 and CDR2 (germline): LGHDT, YNNKEL (reference sequence). CDR3 length equals 14 residues. CDR3 in amino acids: CASRDGASFGEQYF. The CDR3 nucleotides are TGTGCCAGCAGGGACGGGGCTAGCTTCGGCGAGCAGTACTTC.

This chain connects TRBV7-9 to TRBJ1-1, with D tentatively TRBD1 (5 bases). Per germline, CDR1 SEHNR and CDR2 FQNEAQ (reference sequence). Trimming shortened V by 1 base and J by 1 base, and 10 bases separated the two germline ends. The CDR3 spans 15 residues. CDR3 nucleotides: TGTGCCAGCAGCTTAGTTCAAGGGGAGAACACTGAAGCTTTCTTT. Residues: CASSLVQGENTEAFF.

This chain links TRBV6-5 with TRBJ2-1, with D uncertain. With 6 bases removed from V and 6 bases from J, the gap between germline ends came to 12 bases. Germline V lookup: CDR1 MNHEY, CDR2 SVGAGI. The CDR3 has 13 residues. CDR3 loop: CASRPNFVNEQFF. The CDR3 DNA reads as TGTGCCAGCAGGCCAAACTTCGTCAATGAGCAGTTCTTC.

The rearrangement joins TRBV29-1 to TRBJ2-1; the D is unclear. Trimming took off 7 bases at V and 4 bases at J, with 11 bases between the two ends. This CDR3 is built from 12 residues. Germline lookup yields CDR1 SQVTM and CDR2 ANQGSEA. The DNA of the CDR3 is TGCAGCGGAGGCCGAGAATACAATGAGCAGTTCTTC. It encodes CSGGREYNEQFF.

This chain uses TRBV10-3 with TRBJ2-1; 9 positions match TRBD2. This CDR3 comprises 13 residues. The trim removed 8 bases at V and 10 bases at J, leaving 9 bases unmatched. CDR1 is ENHRY and CDR2 is SYGVKD in the germline V gene. The CDR3 DNA reads as TGTGCCATCCGGACTAGCGTTTCCCCCGAGCAGTTCTTC. This sequence encodes CAIRTSVSPEQFF.

The table lists this clonotype with a count of one. The chain joins TRBV7-2 to TRBJ2-4; D is undetermined. This CDR3 is 11 amino acids long. Germline values: CDR1 SGHTA, CDR2 FQGNSA. The V end lost 5 bases, the J end lost 11 bases, and 10 bases lay between the germline ends. CDR3: CASSEAQFQYF. The CDR3 DNA sequence: TGTGCCAGCAGCGAGGCCCAATTTCAGTACTTC. Full variable domain (remainder filled in from reference TRBV7-2 and TRBJ2-4): GAGVSQSPSNKVTEKGKDVELRCDPISGHTALYWYRQSLGQGLEFLIYFQGNSAPDKSGLPSDRFSAERTGGSVSTLTIQRTQQEDSAVYLCASSEAQFQYFGAGTRLSVL.

This chain joins TRBV10-3 and TRBJ1-2; perhaps TRBD1 as D (5 bases). The germline gives CDR1 ENHRY, CDR2 SYGVKD. The ends were cut back, 2 bases at V and 4 bases at J, with 5 bases in the middle. This CDR3 has 12 amino acids. The CDR3 DNA sequence: TGTGCCATCAGTGAGAGGGGCTATGGCTACACCTTC. This sequence encodes CAISERGYGYTF.

The chain recombines TRBV15 with TRBJ2-1; 7 positions agree with TRBD1. This CDR3 is 15 amino acids long. The germline V gene encodes CDR1 LNHNV and CDR2 YYDKDF (reference sequence). V lost 0 bases, J lost 5 bases, and 4 bases stayed unmatched. The CDR3 is CATSREWDSNNEQFF. The CDR3 nucleotides read TGTGCCACCAGCAGAGAATGGGACAGCAACAATGAGCAGTTCTTC.

This clonotype came up a few times. The V call is TRBV20-1, the J call TRBJ2-5; D is possibly TRBD1 or TRBD2 (5 bases each). With 4 bases removed from V and 1 base from J, the gap between germline ends came to 13 bases. This CDR3 has 14 residues. CDR1 and CDR2 from the germline V gene are DFQATT and SNEGSKA (reference sequence). The CDR3 sequence: CSANTVGAQETQYF. DNA of the CDR3: TGCAGTGCTAATACCGTCGGGGCCCAAGAGACCCAGTACTTC.

This chain links TRBV14 with TRBJ2-5; TRBD2 matches at 7 bases. Germline loops: CDR1 SGHDN, CDR2 FVKESK. Trimming took 0 bases from V and 6 from J; bases not matched to a gene: 13. This CDR3 spans 17 amino acids. The CDR3 spells CASSQDRGREYLQTQYF. CDR3 in DNA: TGTGCCAGCAGCCAAGATCGAGGGCGGGAGTACCTCCAGACCCAGTACTTC.

This chain uses TRBV6-2 or TRBV6-3 with TRBJ2-1, with a tentative D call TRBD1 (6 bases). There are 16 residues in the CDR3. Trimming removed 5 bases from V and 0 bases from J, with 14 bases in between. Germline V gene sequence: CDR1 MNHEY, CDR2 SVGEGT. The CDR3 DNA reads as TGTGCCAGCAGTCCTACAGGGATAAGCTCCTACAATGAGCAGTTCTTC. This encodes CASSPTGISSYNEQFF.

The chain couples TRBV12-3 or TRBV12-4 to TRBJ1-2; D is uncertain. This CDR3 region has 16 residues. V was clipped by 0 bases and J by 8 bases, with 19 bases between them. CDR3 sequence reads: CASSLAIQSRWEGYTF. The DNA of the CDR3 is TGTGCCAGCAGTTTAGCCATCCAGAGTCGATGGGAGGGCTACACCTTC.

This clonotype was seen more than once but under ten times. This chain's CDR3 is CASSRGLAGAGELFF. For the CDR3, the DNA is TGCGCCAGCAGCCGAGGACTAGCGGGGGCCGGGGAGCTGTTTTTT. V is TRBV4-3 and J is TRBJ2-2; 13 bases match TRBD2. CDR3 length equals 15 residues. V trimming: 4 bases; J trimming: 6 bases; junction bases outside the gene matches: 2. Germline values: CDR1 LGHNA, CDR2 YSLEER.

The V gene is TRBV18, the J gene TRBJ2-6, with 7 positions matching TRBD1. Trimming cost V 1 base and J 4 bases; bases outside gene matches: 10. Germline CDR1 reads KGHSH; CDR2 reads LQKENI. The CDR3 runs 18 residues. CDR3 in amino acids: CASSPRGQSGSGANVLTF. Written as DNA, the CDR3 is TGTGCCAGCTCACCACGGGGACAGTCCGGTTCGGGGGCCAACGTCCTGACTTTC.

Of note for this clonotype: A read error may produce the germline difference seen at one junction end. The chain recombines TRBV6-6 with TRBJ2-3, with a weak D call TRBD1 (5 bases). CDR1 is MNHNY and CDR2 is SVGAGI in the germline V gene (reference sequence). The CDR3 runs to 13 residues. CDR3 loop: CASSRQSGDTQYF. The CDR3 nucleotides are TGTGCCAGCAGTAGACAGTCCGGAGATACACAGTATTTT.

The chain recombines TRBV7-2 with TRBJ2-3, with unresolved D. V was cut by 10 bases and J by 0 bases, with 20 bases left in between. CDR3 length: 16 residues. Germline CDR1 reads SGHTA; CDR2 reads FQGNSA. The CDR3, as DNA: TGTGCCACCACCCTAAACCCAAGCGCTAGCACAGATACGCAGTATTTT. This sequence encodes CATTLNPSASTDTQYF.

The rearrangement links TRBV20-1 to TRBJ2-7; D not certain. The germline V gene has CDR1 DFQATT and CDR2 SNEGSKA (reference sequence). The CDR3 length is 14 residues. Trimming took off 1 base at V and 0 bases at J, with 10 bases between the two ends. DNA for the CDR3: TGCAGTGCTAGAGTCGACACCAACTCCTACGAGCAGTACTTC. Amino acid sequence: CSARVDTNSYEQYF.

This clonotype has only a few counts. The genes are TRBV20-1 and TRBJ2-7; 11 positions agree with TRBD2. Looked up from germline, CDR1 is DFQATT and CDR2 is SNEGSKA (reference sequence). Trimming cost V 0 bases and J 6 bases; bases outside gene matches: 1. The CDR3 totals 13 residues. The CDR3 protein is CSARELAGVEQYF. The CDR3 nucleotides read TGCAGTGCTAGAGAACTAGCGGGAGTCGAGCAGTACTTC.

This clonotype was detected only a few times. The V gene is TRBV7-2, the J gene TRBJ2-3; D is possibly TRBD2 (6 bases). Germline loops: CDR1 SGHTA, CDR2 FQGNSA. Trimming removed 4 bases at V and 3 bases at J, with 11 bases between. This CDR3 comprises 14 residues. This CDR3 is CASSWRAKTDTQYF. For the CDR3, the DNA is TGTGCCAGCAGCTGGAGGGCCAAGACAGATACGCAGTATTTT. The whole variable domain, filled in from reference TRBV7-2 and TRBJ2-3, reads GAGVSQSPSNKVTEKGKDVELRCDPISGHTALYWYRQSLGQGLEFLIYFQGNSAPDKSGLPSDRFSAERTGGSVSTLTIQRTQQEDSAVYLCASSWRAKTDTQYFGPGTRLTVL.

The chain carries TRBV7-2 and TRBJ2-7, with D unresolved. The CDR3 contains 14 residues. V lost 5 bases and J lost 4, with 15 bases in between. The V gene's germline CDR1 is SGHTA and CDR2 FQGNSA. DNA for the CDR3: TGTGCCAGCAGCCCTGAGAGGAACGGGTACGAGCAGTACTTC. It translates to CASSPERNGYEQYF.

The J gene is TRBJ2-7, the V gene TRBV14; 7 nucleotides line up with TRBD1. In germline, CDR1 is SGHDN, CDR2 FVKESK. Trimming took 3 bases from V and 4 from J; bases not matched to a gene: 12. CDR3 length: 16 residues. CDR3 bases: TGTGCCAGCAGCCATGGCCCCGGGACAGTCCAATACGAGCAGTACTTC. It translates to CASSHGPGTVQYEQYF.